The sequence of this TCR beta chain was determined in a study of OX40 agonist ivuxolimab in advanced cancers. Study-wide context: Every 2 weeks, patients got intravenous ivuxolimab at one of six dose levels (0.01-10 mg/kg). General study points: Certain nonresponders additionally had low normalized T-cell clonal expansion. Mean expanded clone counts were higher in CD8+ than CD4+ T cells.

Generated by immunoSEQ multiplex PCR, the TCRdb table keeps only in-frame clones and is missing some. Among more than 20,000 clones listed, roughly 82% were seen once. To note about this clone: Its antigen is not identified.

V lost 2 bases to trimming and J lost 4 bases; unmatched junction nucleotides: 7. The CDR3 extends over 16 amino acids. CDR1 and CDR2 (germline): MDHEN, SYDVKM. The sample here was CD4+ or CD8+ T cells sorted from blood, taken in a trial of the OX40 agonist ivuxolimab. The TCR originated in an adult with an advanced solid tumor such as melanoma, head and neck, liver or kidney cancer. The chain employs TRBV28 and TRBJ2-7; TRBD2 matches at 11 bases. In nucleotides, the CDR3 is TGTGCCAGCAGTTTACCTAGCGGGAGGACCGGGTACGAGCAGTACTTC. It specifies CASSLPSGRTGYEQYF.